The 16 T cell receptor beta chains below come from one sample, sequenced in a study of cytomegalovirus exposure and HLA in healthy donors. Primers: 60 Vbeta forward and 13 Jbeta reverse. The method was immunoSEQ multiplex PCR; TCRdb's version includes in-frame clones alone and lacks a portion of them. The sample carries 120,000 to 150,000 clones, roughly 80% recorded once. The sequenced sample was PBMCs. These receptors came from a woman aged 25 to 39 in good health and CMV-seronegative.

As DNA, the CDR3 is TGTGCCAGCAGTTGGGGCGGGGGGAGCACAGATACGCAGTATTTT. Translation gives CASSWGGGSTDTQYF. The chain joins TRBV2 to TRBJ2-3, with 8 positions matching TRBD2. The CDR3 is 15 residues long. J gave up 0 bases and V 5 bases, and 4 bases lay outside the gene matches. CDR1 and CDR2 (germline): SNHLY, FYNNEI.

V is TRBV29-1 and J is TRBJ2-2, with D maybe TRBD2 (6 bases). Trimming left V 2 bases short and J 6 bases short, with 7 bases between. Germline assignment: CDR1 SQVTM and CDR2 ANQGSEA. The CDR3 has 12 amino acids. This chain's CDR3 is CSVEWGAGELFF. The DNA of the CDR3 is TGCAGCGTTGAATGGGGGGCCGGGGAGCTGTTTTTT.

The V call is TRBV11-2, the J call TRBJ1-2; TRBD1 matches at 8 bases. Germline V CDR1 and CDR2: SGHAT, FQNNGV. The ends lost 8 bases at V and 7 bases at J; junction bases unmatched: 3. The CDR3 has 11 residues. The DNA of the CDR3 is TGTGCCAGCGGACAGGGTGGTGGCTACACCTTC. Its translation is CASGQGGGYTF.

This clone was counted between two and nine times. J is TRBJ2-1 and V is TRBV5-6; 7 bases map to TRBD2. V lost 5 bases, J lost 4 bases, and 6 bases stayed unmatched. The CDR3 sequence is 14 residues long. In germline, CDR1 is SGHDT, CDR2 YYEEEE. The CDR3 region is CASRVSGEYNEQFF. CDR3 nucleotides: TGTGCCAGCAGGGTCAGCGGGGAATACAATGAGCAGTTCTTC.

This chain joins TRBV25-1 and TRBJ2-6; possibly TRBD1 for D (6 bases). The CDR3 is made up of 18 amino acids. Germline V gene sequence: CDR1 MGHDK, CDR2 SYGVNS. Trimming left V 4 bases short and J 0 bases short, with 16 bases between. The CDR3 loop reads CASSGLTGKSSGANVLTF. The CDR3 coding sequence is TGTGCCAGCAGTGGTCTGACAGGAAAGAGCTCTGGGGCCAACGTCCTGACTTTC. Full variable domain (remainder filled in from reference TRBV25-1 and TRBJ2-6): EADIYQTPRYLVIGTGKKITLECSQTMGHDKMYWYQQDPGMELHLIHYSYGVNSTEKGDLSSESTVSRIRTEHFPLTLESARPSHTSQYLCASSGLTGKSSGANVLTFGAGSRLTVL.

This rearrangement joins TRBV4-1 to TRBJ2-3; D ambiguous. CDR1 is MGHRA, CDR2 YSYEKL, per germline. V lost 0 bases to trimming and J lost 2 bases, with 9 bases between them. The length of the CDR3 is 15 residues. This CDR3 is CASSQEWSYTDTQYF. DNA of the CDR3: TGCGCCAGCAGCCAAGAGTGGAGTTACACAGATACGCAGTATTTT.

CDR3 bases: TGTGCCAGCAGCTTAGGTTTGGGACAGGGGCCGAACACTGAAGCTTTCTTT. Translating it yields CASSLGLGQGPNTEAFF. The V gene is TRBV7-2, the J gene TRBJ1-1; 10 bases align to TRBD1. The CDR3 sequence is 17 residues long. V shed 1 base, J shed 1 base, and the junction held 6 bases outside the gene matches. The germline V gene encodes CDR1 SGHTA and CDR2 FQGNSA.

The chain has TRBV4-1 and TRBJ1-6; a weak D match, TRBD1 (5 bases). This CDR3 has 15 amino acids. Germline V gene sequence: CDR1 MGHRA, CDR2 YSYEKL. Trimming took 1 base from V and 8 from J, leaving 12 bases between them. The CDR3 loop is CASSQGGGRDSPLHF. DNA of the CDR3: TGCGCCAGCAGCCAAGGGGGCGGCAGGGATTCACCCCTCCACTTT.

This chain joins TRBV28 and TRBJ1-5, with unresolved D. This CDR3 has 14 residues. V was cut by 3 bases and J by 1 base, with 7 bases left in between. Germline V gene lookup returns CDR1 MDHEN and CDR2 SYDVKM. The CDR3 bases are TGTGCCAGCAGTTTTTCCCGGAGCAATCAGCCCCAGCATTTT. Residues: CASSFSRSNQPQHF. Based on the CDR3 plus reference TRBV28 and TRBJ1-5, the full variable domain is DVKVTQSSRYLVKRTGEKVFLECVQDMDHENMFWYRQDPGLGLRLIYFSYDVKMKEKGDIPEGYSVSREKKERFSLILESASTNQTSMYLCASSFSRSNQPQHFGDGTRLSIL.

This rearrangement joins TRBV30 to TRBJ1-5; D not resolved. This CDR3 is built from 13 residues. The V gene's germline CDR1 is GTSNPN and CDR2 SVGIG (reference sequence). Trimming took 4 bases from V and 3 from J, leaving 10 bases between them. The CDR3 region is CAWNHRVNQPQHF. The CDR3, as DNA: TGTGCCTGGAACCACCGGGTCAATCAGCCCCAGCATTTT.

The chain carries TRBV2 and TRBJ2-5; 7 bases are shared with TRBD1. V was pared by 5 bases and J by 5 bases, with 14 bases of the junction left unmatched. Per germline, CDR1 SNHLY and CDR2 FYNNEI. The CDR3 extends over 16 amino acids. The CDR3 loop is CASSSTSRGILETQYF. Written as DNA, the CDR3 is TGTGCCAGCAGTTCAACCTCCAGGGGGATCCTCGAGACCCAGTACTTC.

CDR3 protein: CASSLPGGNTGELFF. DNA of the CDR3: TGCGCCAGCAGCTTGCCAGGGGGCAACACCGGGGAGCTGTTTTTT. The genes are TRBV5-1 and TRBJ2-2; TRBD1 aligns across 8 bases. Trimming cost V 1 base and J 2 bases; bases outside gene matches: 1. CDR3 length: 15 amino acids. The germline CDR1 and CDR2 sequences are SGHRS and YFSETQ.

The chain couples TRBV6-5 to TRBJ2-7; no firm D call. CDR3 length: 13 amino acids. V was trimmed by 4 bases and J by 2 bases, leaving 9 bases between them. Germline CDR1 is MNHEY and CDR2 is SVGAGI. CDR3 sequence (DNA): TGTGCCAGCAGTTTCCCCCCCGCCTACGAGCAGTACTTC. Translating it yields CASSFPPAYEQYF.

Written as DNA, the CDR3 is TGTGCCAGCAGTTCCTCCAGAATCCAAGAGACCCAGTACTTC. This encodes CASSSSRIQETQYF. The chain carries TRBV27 and TRBJ2-5; D is ambiguous. The CDR3 runs to 14 residues. Germline V gene sequence: CDR1 MNHEY, CDR2 SMNVEV (reference sequence). Trimming cost V 4 bases and J 1 base, with 10 bases left between them.

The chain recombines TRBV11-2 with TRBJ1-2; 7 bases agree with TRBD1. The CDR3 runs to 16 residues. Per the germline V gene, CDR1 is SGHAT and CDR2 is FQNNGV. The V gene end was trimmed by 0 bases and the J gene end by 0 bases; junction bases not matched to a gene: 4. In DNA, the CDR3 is TGTGCCAGCAGCTTAGATAGGGGGACAGCTAACTATGGCTACACCTTC. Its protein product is CASSLDRGTANYGYTF.

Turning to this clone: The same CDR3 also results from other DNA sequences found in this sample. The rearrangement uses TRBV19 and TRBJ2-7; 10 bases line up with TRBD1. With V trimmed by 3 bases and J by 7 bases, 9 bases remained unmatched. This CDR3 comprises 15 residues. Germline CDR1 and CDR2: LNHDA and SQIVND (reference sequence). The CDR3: CASSIGGQGGYEQYF. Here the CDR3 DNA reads TGTGCCAGTAGTATCGGTGGACAGGGGGGCTATGAGCAGTACTTC.